This T cell receptor beta chain was captured by sequencing in a study of regulatory T cells in long-lasting Graves disease. The V end lost 2 bases, the J end lost 3 bases, and 14 bases lay between the germline ends. This CDR3 region has 15 residues. Germline loops: CDR1 DFQATT, CDR2 SNEGSKA (reference sequence). Time point noted: newly diagnosed GD, antithyroid drugs for less than 3 months. PBMCs were the source of the RNA used for TCR sequencing. According to the study, TCR beta libraries were built with iRepertoire HTBI primers and CDR3-region Arm-PCR. Using its own MiXCR run on the multiplex PCR reads, TCRdb lists one record per CDR3 protein. The sample has fewer than 650,000 distinct CDR3 sequences, under 20% seen once. Another study also made use of these data, one on T cells in Graves' hyperthyroidism and ophthalmopathy.

The source material was peripheral blood mononuclear cells (PBMCs), sampled at new diagnosis, from a patient treated with antithyroid drugs. The chain is built from TRBV20-1 and TRBJ2-1; D uncertain. The source of this sequence is a woman aged 30 to 39 with Graves disease. The CDR3 bases are TGCAGTGCTAGAACTCAACCGCTTATCTACAATGAGCAGTTCTTC. This gives the protein CSARTQPLIYNEQFF.